This entry describes one T cell receptor (beta chain). Its cognate antigen is unknown. The source of the sample is a study of shared clonotypes between healthy human individuals. Overall study findings and caveats: Non-shared clonotypes displayed generation probabilities falling below those of clonotypes present in all four donors. Sharing across a few donors was seen in roughly 5% of naive CD4 clonotypes.

V lost 2 bases, J lost 6 bases, and 17 bases lay in between. CDR3 length: 16 residues. The germline CDR1 and CDR2 sequences are SGHTA and FQGTGA. Measured with immunoSEQ multiplex PCR; TCRdb has only the in-frame clones, and not every one. The data contain some 2.4 million clones, 80% to 95% of them singletons. The source of this sequence is a man aged 18 to 30 in good health. Some clones in this sample may be carry-over from other donors' samples. The chain carries TRBV7-3 and TRBJ2-1; D assignment may be TRBD1 or TRBD2 (6 bases each). The specimen sequenced was naive CD4+ T cells from PBMCs. Sample subset: CD45RA+ positively selected. CDR3 in amino acids: CASSLFGGTGSNEQFF. The CDR3 DNA reads as TGTGCCAGCAGCTTATTCGGGGGCACGGGGAGCAATGAGCAGTTCTTC.